The next 25 T cell receptor beta chains were all read from a single sample in a study of read filtering for tumor transcriptome and immune sequencing. Molecular barcoded adaptors covering alpha/delta and beta/gamma chains were used on 400 ng RNA. TCRdb used MiXCR to reprocess the reads, holding one entry per CDR3 protein. In the table there are 42,000 or so distinct CDR3 sequences, 10% to 15% of which are singletons. The sample taken for sequencing was a population of CD138-negative cells sorted from bone marrow. Source of these receptors: a donor aged 40 or over with multiple myeloma.

This clonotype was found many times. This chain uses TRBV5-1 with TRBJ1-1, with D uncertain. This CDR3 spans 16 amino acids. The germline V and J ends were trimmed by 0 bases and 1 base, with 13 bases remaining between them. Germline V CDR1 and CDR2: SGHRS, YFSETQ. The CDR3 protein is CASSLAAEYQNTEAFF. The CDR3 DNA follows: TGCGCCAGCAGCTTGGCGGCAGAATACCAGAACACTGAAGCTTTCTTT.

This clonotype was seen ten or more times. The genes are TRBV2 and TRBJ2-7; D call uncertain. The CDR3 runs to 10 residues. The V gene lost 5 bases and the J gene lost 5 bases, with 4 bases spanning the gap. Germline V CDR1 and CDR2: SNHLY, FYNNEI. CDR3 in DNA: TGTGCCAGCAGTTCTCACGAGCAGTACTTC. This encodes CASSSHEQYF.

This clonotype was seen many times. The genes are TRBV20-1 and TRBJ2-5; D is tentatively TRBD1 or TRBD2 (6 bases each). Trimming cost V 5 bases and J 1 base, with 11 bases left between them. Germline CDR1 is DFQATT and CDR2 is SNEGSKA (reference sequence). The CDR3 consists of 13 residues. CDR3 bases: TGCAGTGCTCGCGGGACAACCCAAGAGACCCAGTACTTC. As protein: CSARGTTQETQYF.

This clonotype was detected many times. The V gene is TRBV30, the J gene TRBJ2-1, with 10 bases identical to TRBD2. Trimming removed 1 base from V and 9 bases from J; junction bases left unmatched: 6. Germline values: CDR1 GTSNPN, CDR2 SVGIG (reference sequence). The CDR3 is 14 amino acids. The CDR3 reads CAWSGVAGGSEQFF. CDR3 DNA sequence: TGTGCCTGGAGTGGGGTAGCGGGAGGCTCTGAGCAGTTCTTC.

The rearrangement uses TRBV7-2 and TRBJ2-1, with TRBD2 matching over 9 bases. The germline gives CDR1 SGHTA, CDR2 FQGNSA. The CDR3 runs 16 residues. With V trimmed by 1 base and J by 8 bases, 9 bases remained unmatched. Here the CDR3 DNA reads TGTGCCAGCAGCTTAGGTGGTAGCGGGAGATCACATGAGCAGTTCTTC. It encodes CASSLGGSGRSHEQFF.

Concerning this clonotype itself: With a much larger clone just one base away, this may be a read error. The gene calls are TRBV30 and TRBJ2-7; D ambiguous. The length of the CDR3 is 11 residues. The germline V gene encodes CDR1 GTSNPN and CDR2 SVGIG (reference sequence). Trimming shortened V by 7 bases and J by 0 bases, and 7 bases separated the two germline ends. Here the CDR3 reads CASGSSYEQYF. The CDR3 bases are TGTGCCTCCGGGTCCTCCTACGAGCAGTACTTC.

This clonotype came up many times. The rearrangement links TRBV4-1 to TRBJ2-7; no clear D gene. Per the germline V gene, CDR1 is MGHRA and CDR2 is YSYEKL. CDR3 size: 13 residues. V was cut by 4 bases and J by 5 bases, with 12 bases left in between. The CDR3 protein is CASSLPGTDEQYF. The CDR3, as DNA: TGCGCCAGCAGCCTCCCTGGTACTGACGAGCAGTACTTC.

As to this clonotype: The CDR3 does not end in the conserved phenylalanine or tryptophan, so this is likely a read error. V usage is TRBV6-6 and J usage is TRBJ2-7, with TRBD2 matching 9 bases. The germline CDR1 and CDR2 sequences are MNHNY and SVGAGI (reference sequence). Trimming took 7 bases from V and 4 from J; bases not matched to a gene: 11. The CDR3 contains 15 residues. The CDR3 DNA follows: TGTGCCAGCACCCCACCCGGGCTAGCGGGGTACGAGCAGTACCCC. Translating it yields CASTPPGLAGYEQYP.

A word on this clonotype: Possible read error: a much larger clone is one base away. Lacking the conserved final phenylalanine or tryptophan, this CDR3 likely reflects a read error. The chain is built from TRBV10-3 and TRBJ1-1; D is perhaps TRBD1 (5 bases). The V gene's germline CDR1 is ENHRY and CDR2 SYGVKD. V shed 0 bases and J shed 11 bases, with 10 bases lying between them. The CDR3 length is 12 residues. This CDR3 reads CAISESGGYAFS. The CDR3 coding sequence is TGTGCCATCAGTGAGTCGGGGGGGTATGCTTTCTCT.

Of note for this clonotype: A single base separates this from a much larger clone, so it may be a read error. The chain employs TRBV20-1 and TRBJ2-7, with D possibly matching TRBD2 (6 bases). The CDR3 is 14 amino acids. The V gene's germline CDR1 is DFQATT and CDR2 SNEGSKA (reference sequence). This chain's CDR3 is CSATARDFSYGQYF. CDR3 nucleotide sequence: TGCAGTGCCACAGCCCGGGACTTCTCCTACGGGCAGTACTTC.

This clonotype has at least ten counts. The J gene is TRBJ2-1, the V gene TRBV19; TRBD2 agrees at 11 bases. The V and J ends lost 5 bases and 10 bases, in that order; junction bases with no gene match: 16. The CDR3 runs to 17 residues. Per germline, CDR1 LNHDA and CDR2 SQIVND (reference sequence). CDR3 protein: CASSGWEGLAGGREQFF. The CDR3 DNA reads as TGTGCCAGTAGTGGTTGGGAGGGGCTAGCGGGAGGAAGGGAGCAGTTCTTC.

At least ten counts were recorded for this clonotype. The chain joins TRBV10-3 to TRBJ2-2; the D call may be TRBD1 or TRBD2 (5 bases each). This CDR3 is built from 19 residues. The ends were cut back, 4 bases at V and 3 bases at J, with 24 bases in the middle. Per germline, CDR1 ENHRY and CDR2 SYGVKD. CDR3 region: CAISGPNSDPGLDTGELFF. The CDR3 bases are TGTGCCATCAGTGGACCCAATAGCGATCCGGGGCTGGACACCGGGGAGCTGTTTTTT.

This clonotype was counted many times. V is TRBV9 and J is TRBJ2-4; 9 positions agree with TRBD2. From germline, CDR1 is SGDLS and CDR2 YYNGEE. The V and J ends lost 3 bases and 3 bases, in that order; junction bases with no gene match: 10. The CDR3 has 17 residues. The CDR3 nucleotides read TGTGCCAGCAGCGAAATAGCGGGAGCAACCAGCAAAAACATTCAGTACTTC. This codes for CASSEIAGATSKNIQYF.

This clonotype appeared many times. The chain links TRBV5-1 to TRBJ2-3, with 10 bases aligning to TRBD2. The CDR3 is 16 amino acids. J was trimmed by 5 bases and V by 4 bases; bases with no gene match: 10. The germline gives CDR1 SGHRS, CDR2 YFSETQ. The CDR3 sequence: CASSETSGMRQDTQYF. The CDR3 bases are TGCGCCAGCAGCGAAACTAGCGGGATGAGGCAAGATACGCAGTATTTT. Based on the CDR3 plus reference TRBV5-1 and TRBJ2-3, the full variable domain is KAGVTQTPRYLIKTRGQQVTLSCSPISGHRSVSWYQQTPGQGLQFLFEYFSETQRNKGNFPGRFSGRQFSNSRSEMNVSTLELGDSALYLCASSETSGMRQDTQYFGPGTRLTVL.

This clonotype was detected only a few times. A single base separates this from a much larger clone, so it may be a read error. The rearrangement uses TRBV11-2 and TRBJ2-1; tentatively, D is TRBD2 (5 bases). The CDR3 loop spans 15 amino acids. The germline gives CDR1 SGHAT, CDR2 FQNNGV. The CDR3, as DNA: TGTGCCAGCAGCTTAAACTCGGGGTTTTACAATGAGCAGTCCTTC. Residues: CASSLNSGFYNEQSF.

This clonotype was observed at least ten times. The rearrangement joins TRBV6-2 or TRBV6-3 to TRBJ2-4; D may be TRBD2 (5 bases). CDR3 size: 17 residues. Germline V CDR1 and CDR2: MNHEY, SVGEGT. V lost 2 bases and J lost 1, with 15 bases in between. The CDR3 DNA follows: TGTGCCAGCAGTTACGGTATAGCTAGCCTGGCCAAAAACATTCAGTACTTC. It encodes CASSYGIASLAKNIQYF.

This clonotype was counted at least ten times. The J gene is TRBJ2-7, the V gene TRBV20-1, with 8 nucleotides matching TRBD1. Germline lookup yields CDR1 DFQATT and CDR2 SNEGSKA (reference sequence). The CDR3 is 13 amino acids. Trimming took 6 bases from V and 3 from J; bases not matched to a gene: 7. The CDR3 bases are TGCAGTGCACTTTCCGGACAGGGCTACGAGCAGTACTTC. Protein: CSALSGQGYEQYF.

This clonotype has a count of ten or more. V gene TRBV7-2 combines with J gene TRBJ2-5; D remains unclear. Germline values: CDR1 SGHTA, CDR2 FQGNSA. The CDR3 has 16 residues. The ends were cut back, 5 bases at V and 1 base at J, with 17 bases in the middle. CDR3 sequence: CASSPRLGGIQETQYF. CDR3 sequence (DNA): TGTGCCAGCAGCCCTAGGTTGGGCGGAATCCAAGAGACCCAGTACTTC.

Turning to this clonotype: Since a much larger clone is just one base distant, this may be a read error. The rearrangement uses TRBV5-1 and TRBJ1-6, with no clear D. The CDR3 runs to 15 residues. Germline V gene sequence: CDR1 SGHRS, CDR2 YFSETQ. The CDR3 spells CASSLDGSYNTPLHF. The CDR3 DNA follows: TGCGCCAGCAGCTTGGACGGCTCCTATAATACACCCCTCCACTTT.

The table lists this clonotype with many counts. The chain employs TRBV28 and TRBJ2-5; TRBD2 matches at 11 bases. Germline CDR1 reads MDHEN; CDR2 reads SYDVKM. The junction had 3 bases not matched to a gene; V was cut back by 2 bases and J by 4 bases. This CDR3 has 15 residues. CDR3 loop: CASSLKLAGAETQYF. The CDR3 DNA sequence: TGTGCCAGCAGTTTAAAACTAGCGGGAGCAGAGACCCAGTACTTC.

This clonotype was observed at least ten times. The chain has TRBV12-3 or TRBV12-4 and TRBJ1-1; D is uncertain. The CDR3 spans 14 residues. The V and J ends lost 5 bases and 1 base respectively, with 11 bases between them. The CDR3 nucleotides are TGTGCCAGCAGTAAGGAGGTGGGGAACACTGAAGCTTTCTTT. It codes for CASSKEVGNTEAFF.

This clonotype occurred many times. The V gene is TRBV24-1, the J gene TRBJ2-1, with 10 bases lining up with TRBD1. The germline V gene has CDR1 KGHDR and CDR2 SFDVKD. The CDR3 loop spans 15 amino acids. V shed 5 bases and J 6 bases; nucleotides not matched to a gene: 6. CDR3: CATSVDRGRPNEQFF. CDR3 DNA: TGTGCCACCAGTGTTGACAGGGGGCGCCCCAATGAGCAGTTCTTC.

This clonotype has a count of ten or more. The CDR3, as DNA: TGTGCCAGCAGTTATGGAGAACTAGCTAACTATGGCTACACCTTC. Translating gives CASSYGELANYGYTF. The V call is TRBV6-2 or TRBV6-3, the J call TRBJ1-2; D unclear. V was trimmed by 3 bases and J by 0 bases, leaving 11 bases between them. The CDR3 covers 15 residues. Germline V CDR1 and CDR2: MNHEY, SVGEGT.

This clonotype was seen repeatedly, ten times or more. The chain employs TRBV5-1 and TRBJ2-3; D is unresolved. V was trimmed by 0 bases and J by 0 bases, leaving 5 bases between them. Germline V CDR1 and CDR2: SGHRS, YFSETQ. There are 14 residues in the CDR3. Written as DNA, the CDR3 is TGCGCCAGCAGCTTGGACGGCAGCACAGATACGCAGTATTTT. Encoded protein: CASSLDGSTDTQYF.

This clonotype was detected ten times or more. The chain has TRBV20-1 and TRBJ2-1; D remains unclear. Germline CDR1 DFQATT, CDR2 SNEGSKA (reference sequence). Trimming pared 3 bases from V and 6 bases from J, leaving 6 bases between. CDR3 size: 11 residues. The CDR3 spells CSASTINEQFF. The CDR3 region has the DNA TGCAGTGCTAGCACAATCAATGAGCAGTTCTTC.